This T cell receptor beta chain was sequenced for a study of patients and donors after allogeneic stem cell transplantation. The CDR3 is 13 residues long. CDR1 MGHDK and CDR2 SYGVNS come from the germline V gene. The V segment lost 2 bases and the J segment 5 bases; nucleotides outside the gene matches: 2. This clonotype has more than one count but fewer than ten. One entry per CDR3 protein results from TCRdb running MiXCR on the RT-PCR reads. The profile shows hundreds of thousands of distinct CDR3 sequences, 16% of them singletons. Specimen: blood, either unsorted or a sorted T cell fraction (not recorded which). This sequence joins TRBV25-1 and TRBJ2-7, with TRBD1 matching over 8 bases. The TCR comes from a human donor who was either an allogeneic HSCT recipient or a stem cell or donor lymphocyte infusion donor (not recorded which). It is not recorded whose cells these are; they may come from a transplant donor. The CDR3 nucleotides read TGTGCCAGCAGTGAAAACAGGGGGGACGAGCAGTACTTC. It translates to CASSENRGDEQYF.